The 25 T cell receptor beta chains below all came from one sample that was sequenced in a study of graft-versus-host responses after intestinal transplantation. Repertoires were generated with immunoSEQ multiplex PCR, while TCRdb's copy carries only in-frame clones and drops some. The sample records around 100,000 clones, roughly 92% being singletons. The antigens for these receptors are not known. The input for sequencing was unstimulated CD4+ T cells sorted from spleen or lymph node cells, taken before transplant. These receptors originate from a human donor who was the organ donor for an intestinal transplant.

This chain joins TRBV30 and TRBJ2-5, with 7 positions matching TRBD1. V trimming: 2 bases; J trimming: 5 bases; junction bases outside the gene matches: 17. This CDR3 has 17 amino acids. From germline, CDR1 is GTSNPN and CDR2 SVGIG (reference sequence). The CDR3 DNA reads TGTGCCTGGAGTAGCCGAAGGGGGACAGTTGGGACGGAGACCCAGTACTTC. Translation: CAWSSRRGTVGTETQYF.

The chain recombines TRBV5-1 with TRBJ2-2, with D possibly being TRBD2 (6 bases). CDR3 length: 14 amino acids. The V end was cut by 9 bases, the J end by 5 bases, with 17 bases between. Per the germline V gene, CDR1 is SGHRS and CDR2 is YFSETQ. The chain's CDR3 is CATSGTGLTGELFF. CDR3 sequence (DNA): TGCGCCACCTCCGGGACTGGATTGACCGGGGAGCTGTTTTTT.

CDR3 DNA: TGTGCCAGCAGTGAAGGTTGGGGTCGTACAGATACGCAGTATTTT. As protein: CASSEGWGRTDTQYF. This sequence joins TRBV6-1 and TRBJ2-3; D is undetermined. This CDR3 contains 15 residues. Germline V gene data show CDR1 as MNHNS and CDR2 as SASEGT. V was trimmed by 1 base and J by 3 bases, leaving 11 bases between them.

The genes are TRBV30 and TRBJ2-7; D might be TRBD1 or TRBD2, each matching 5 bases. The ends were cut back, 3 bases at V and 0 bases at J, with 9 bases in the middle. This CDR3 is built from 13 residues. CDR1 is GTSNPN, CDR2 SVGIG, per germline (reference sequence). This chain's CDR3 is CAWSREPSYEQYF. CDR3 in DNA: TGTGCCTGGAGCAGGGAGCCCTCCTACGAGCAGTACTTC.

V usage is TRBV6-5 and J usage is TRBJ2-5, with 8 bases aligning to TRBD2. CDR3 length: 16 amino acids. V was pared by 0 bases and J by 0 bases, with 3 bases of the junction left unmatched. The germline gives CDR1 MNHEY, CDR2 SVGAGI. The DNA of the CDR3 is TGTGCCAGCAGTTACTCAGTTAGCGGGAACCAAGAGACCCAGTACTTC. Its protein is CASSYSVSGNQETQYF.

The chain carries TRBV9 and TRBJ2-1; tentatively, D is TRBD1 (5 bases). The CDR3 length is 12 residues. V was cut by 4 bases and J by 10 bases, with 12 bases left in between. Germline V gives CDR1 SGDLS, CDR2 YYNGEE. The CDR3 loop reads CASSPGLREQFF. The CDR3 DNA reads as TGTGCCAGCAGCCCAGGGTTGCGGGAGCAGTTCTTC.

The rearrangement joins TRBV7-2 to TRBJ2-3, with 8 bases matching TRBD2. The CDR3 runs 16 residues. V shed 0 bases and J 1 base; nucleotides not matched to a gene: 3. Germline V CDR1 and CDR2: SGHTA, FQGNSA. As DNA, the CDR3 is TGTGCCAGCAGCTTAGCAGCGGGAGCTGGCACAGATACGCAGTATTTT. It yields the protein CASSLAAGAGTDTQYF. Drawing the rest from reference TRBV7-2 and TRBJ2-3, the complete variable domain is GAGVSQSPSNKVTEKGKDVELRCDPISGHTALYWYRQSLGQGLEFLIYFQGNSAPDKSGLPSDRFSAERTGGSVSTLTIQRTQQEDSAVYLCASSLAAGAGTDTQYFGPGTRLTVL.

The chain links TRBV6-6 to TRBJ2-3; 7 positions agree with TRBD2. Germline CDR1 is MNHNY and CDR2 is SVGAGI (reference sequence). The V gene end was trimmed by 6 bases and the J gene end by 2 bases; junction bases not matched to a gene: 2. This CDR3 comprises 13 residues. CDR3 sequence reads: CASSRDYTDTQYF. CDR3 in DNA: TGTGCCAGCAGCAGGGACTACACAGATACGCAGTATTTT.

The chain carries TRBV5-6 and TRBJ2-7; TRBD1 aligns across 11 bases. Germline V gene lookup returns CDR1 SGHDT and CDR2 YYEEEE. Losses at the gene ends were 4 bases for V and 5 bases for J; bases not matched to a gene: 8. This CDR3 is 15 amino acids long. The CDR3 nucleotides read TGTGCCAGCAGCGCCTCCGGGACAGGGGGGCACGAGCAGTACTTC. Its protein product is CASSASGTGGHEQYF.

The CDR3 region has the DNA TGTGCCAGCGCCAAGAACACAGATACGCAGTATTTT. This translates into CASAKNTDTQYF. This chain uses TRBV25-1 with TRBJ2-3; D not certain. From germline, CDR1 is MGHDK and CDR2 SYGVNS. CDR3 length equals 12 residues. Deletions cut 8 bases from V and 2 bases from J, with 8 bases between.

This chain joins TRBV19 and TRBJ1-1; 10 bases map to TRBD1. V gave up 8 bases and J gave up 3 bases; unmatched junction bases: 3. Germline assignment: CDR1 LNHDA and CDR2 SQIVND (reference sequence). The CDR3 extends over 13 amino acids. This chain's CDR3 is CASGDRGYTEAFF. The CDR3 nucleotides read TGTGCCAGTGGGGACAGGGGTTACACTGAAGCTTTCTTT. The full variable domain, completed using reference TRBV19 and TRBJ1-1, is DGGITQSPKYLFRKEGQNVTLSCEQNLNHDAMYWYRQDPGQGLRLIYYSQIVNDFQKGDIAEGYSVSREKKESFPLTVTSAQKNPTAFYLCASGDRGYTEAFFGQGTRLTVV.

CDR3 DNA sequence: TGTGCCAGCAGCTTAGGGTCCTCCTATGGCTACACCTTC. Amino acid sequence: CASSLGSSYGYTF. The J gene is TRBJ1-2, the V gene TRBV7-2; D is undetermined. Trimming took 1 base from V and 4 from J, leaving 7 bases between them. CDR1 is SGHTA and CDR2 is FQGNSA in the germline V gene. CDR3 length: 13 amino acids.

The chain employs TRBV6-5 and TRBJ1-2; 7 bases map to TRBD1. V shed 10 bases and J 3 bases; nucleotides not matched to a gene: 11. CDR1 and CDR2 from the germline V gene are MNHEY and SVGAGI. The CDR3 has 14 amino acids. The CDR3 nucleotides are TGTGCCACCAAAACTGGGACAGCAGACTATGGCTACACCTTC. Residues: CATKTGTADYGYTF.

The chain employs TRBV4-1 and TRBJ1-5; TRBD1 is a possible D gene (5 bases). From germline, CDR1 is MGHRA and CDR2 YSYEKL. CDR3 length equals 14 residues. V dropped 3 bases and J dropped 5 bases, with 11 bases sitting between them. As DNA, the CDR3 is TGCGCCAGCAGCCATGGGGGGTTCGATCAGCCCCAGCATTTT. This codes for CASSHGGFDQPQHF.

As to this clone: Other DNA sequences in the same sample also yield this CDR3. This rearrangement joins TRBV4-2 to TRBJ2-3; weak D call: TRBD2 (6 bases). Germline V gives CDR1 LGHNA, CDR2 YNFKEQ. CDR3 size: 15 residues. V was pared by 0 bases and J by 0 bases, with 7 bases between. The CDR3 spells CASSQDGTSTDTQYF. The CDR3 nucleotides read TGTGCCAGCAGCCAAGATGGGACTAGCACAGATACGCAGTATTTT.

The rearrangement joins TRBV19 to TRBJ2-4; D may be TRBD2 (7 bases). The CDR3 has 15 amino acids. The germline V gene encodes CDR1 LNHDA and CDR2 SQIVND (reference sequence). Deletions cut 1 base from V and 7 bases from J, with 14 bases between. DNA of the CDR3: TGTGCCAGTAGTATAGCCCCGGGCGGGGGCAACATTCAGTACTTC. Translation: CASSIAPGGGNIQYF.

The rearrangement uses TRBV2 and TRBJ2-5, with a tentative D call TRBD1 (5 bases). The germline gives CDR1 SNHLY, CDR2 FYNNEI. CDR3 length: 13 residues. Trimming left V 4 bases short and J 2 bases short, with 8 bases between. This CDR3 reads CASSGDSQETQYF. As DNA, the CDR3 is TGTGCCAGCAGTGGCGACAGTCAAGAGACCCAGTACTTC. The variable domain in full, completed from reference TRBV2 and TRBJ2-5, reads EPEVTQTPSHQVTQMGQEVILRCVPISNHLYFYWYRQILGQKVEFLVSFYNNEISEKSEIFDDQFSVERPDGSNFTLKIRSTKLEDSAMYFCASSGDSQETQYFGPGTRLLVL.

This chain connects TRBV7-2 to TRBJ2-5; no firm D call. V was trimmed by 0 bases and J by 6 bases, leaving 17 bases between them. CDR1 and CDR2 from the germline V gene are SGHTA and FQGNSA. CDR3 length: 16 residues. CDR3 amino acids: CASSLAGGPRGKTQYF. The CDR3 coding sequence is TGTGCCAGCAGCTTAGCTGGCGGCCCCCGTGGAAAGACCCAGTACTTC.

The V gene is TRBV7-9, the J gene TRBJ2-2; 9 bases agree with TRBD2. V lost 8 bases and J lost 6; bases outside the gene matches: 10. The CDR3 spans 15 residues. The germline V gene encodes CDR1 SEHNR and CDR2 FQNEAQ (reference sequence). CDR3 sequence (DNA): TGTGCCAGCTCTAATGGGGCGGGAGGGCCCGGGGAGCTGTTTTTT. Encoded protein: CASSNGAGGPGELFF. Using reference TRBV7-9 and TRBJ2-2 for the parts outside the CDR3, the full variable domain is DTGVSQNPRHKITKRGQNVTFRCDPISEHNRLYWYRQTLGQGPEFLTYFQNEAQLEKSRLLSDRFSAERPKGSFSTLEIQRTEQGDSAMYLCASSNGAGGPGELFFGEGSRLTVL.

Worth noting for this clone: Other DNA sequences of this sample code for an identical CDR3. The chain combines TRBV28 with TRBJ2-5; D is ambiguous. The germline V gene encodes CDR1 MDHEN and CDR2 SYDVKM. The length of the CDR3 is 13 residues. V lost 3 bases to trimming and J lost 1 base, with 6 bases between them. Here the CDR3 reads CASSLDAQETQYF. In nucleotides, the CDR3 is TGTGCCAGCAGTTTGGACGCCCAAGAGACCCAGTACTTC.

There are a few counts of this clone. The rearrangement joins TRBV6-6 to TRBJ1-4; D call uncertain. CDR3 size: 14 residues. In germline, CDR1 is MNHNY, CDR2 SVGAGI (reference sequence). Trimming pared 2 bases from V and 5 bases from J, leaving 9 bases between. Written as DNA, the CDR3 is TGTGCCAGCAGTTACCGTCAGGAGAATGAAAAACTGTTTTTT. Residues: CASSYRQENEKLFF.

The gene calls are TRBV6-5 and TRBJ1-4; no clear D. The germline V and J ends were trimmed by 7 bases and 8 bases, with 14 bases remaining between them. The CDR3 totals 13 residues. The V gene's germline CDR1 is MNHEY and CDR2 SVGAGI. Here the CDR3 reads CASKGFIKEKLFF. CDR3 nucleotide sequence: TGTGCCAGCAAAGGGTTTATCAAGGAAAAACTGTTTTTT.

The chain links TRBV6-6 to TRBJ1-1; D may be TRBD1 (6 bases). In germline, CDR1 is MNHNY, CDR2 SVGAGI (reference sequence). V was shortened by 0 bases and J by 5 bases, with 13 bases between the two germline ends. The CDR3 runs to 15 residues. DNA for the CDR3: TGTGCCAGCAGTTACTCGGGGCAGGGGAGGACTGAAGCTTTCTTT. This sequence encodes CASSYSGQGRTEAFF.

The rearrangement uses TRBV30 and TRBJ2-3; possibly TRBD2 for D (6 bases). Germline assignment: CDR1 GTSNPN and CDR2 SVGIG (reference sequence). V gave up 2 bases and J gave up 4 bases, with 13 bases separating them. This CDR3 has 14 amino acids. The CDR3 nucleotides read TGTGCCTGGAGTTACAGCGGGCGGCCAGATACGCAGTATTTT. Amino acid sequence: CAWSYSGRPDTQYF. The full variable domain, in which reference TRBV30 and TRBJ2-3 provide the parts outside the CDR3, is SQTIHQWPATLVQPVGSPLSLECTVEGTSNPNLYWYRQAAGRGLQLLFYSVGIGQISSEVPQNLSASRPQDRQFILSSKKLLLSDSGFYLCAWSYSGRPDTQYFGPGTRLTVL.

This chain uses TRBV10-1 with TRBJ2-5; no clear D. V dropped 0 bases and J dropped 1 base, with 6 bases sitting between them. CDR3 length: 14 amino acids. Germline V gene data show CDR1 as WNHNN and CDR2 as SYGVQD (reference sequence). CDR3 DNA: TGCGCCAGCAGTGAGTCTGCTATCCAAGAGACCCAGTACTTC. Amino acids: CASSESAIQETQYF.